Listed below are T cell receptor beta chains from one sample, sequenced in a study of T cells after yellow fever vaccination. TCRdb called the 5' RACE reads again in MiXCR, with one record for every CDR3 protein. The sample holds approximately 550,000 distinct CDR3 sequences, about 14% seen once. The specimen comprised PBMCs, sampled on the day of the yellow fever booster vaccination. These receptors all come from a man under 40 who received the YFV17D yellow fever vaccine. Each CDR3 is given without its conserved first and last residue.

TRBV29-1	TRBJ2-3	SVGSGMLGTDTQY
TRBV6-1	TRBJ2-5	ASIPLAGGPRDAETQY
TRBV25-1	TRBJ1-1	ASSGWVVSEAF
TRBV10-3	TRBJ2-6	AIMGPGANVLT
TRBV12-3/TRBV12-4	TRBJ2-1	ASTQSYNEQF
TRBV12-3/TRBV12-4	TRBJ2-5	ASSLGSTTGETQY
TRBV29-1	TRBJ1-1	SAKTDTEAF
TRBV20-1	TRBJ2-4	SARQRAQNIQY
TRBV6-5	TRBJ2-7	ASSYSRRTGGSYEQY
TRBV7-2	TRBJ2-7	ASSHYRAYEQY
TRBV7-2	TRBJ2-7	ASSPRLGGGSYEQY
TRBV18	TRBJ2-7	ASSTGGDEQY
TRBV6-1	TRBJ2-7	ASSLPSGREQY
TRBV12-3/TRBV12-4	TRBJ2-3	ASTPGAGRSVRY
TRBV7-2	TRBJ1-1	ASSLYGPGAEAF
TRBV2	TRBJ2-7	ASSVETGSYEQY
TRBV6-1	TRBJ2-7	ASRSPGLAIYEQY
TRBV5-1	TRBJ2-1	ASSLNPSGNYNEQF
TRBV7-6	TRBJ2-1	ASSRTGTSGEQF
TRBV3-1	TRBJ2-7	ASSQAMAVTYEQY
TRBV7-8	TRBJ2-1	ASSLDPDEQF
TRBV30	TRBJ1-2	AWSERIPNYGYT
TRBV12-3/TRBV12-4	TRBJ2-3	ASSLTRTGIKDTQY
TRBV2	TRBJ2-3	ASKGGRADTQY
TRBV12-3/TRBV12-4	TRBJ1-2	ASSFGALYGYT
TRBV20-1	TRBJ2-7	SAPVAGSYEQY
TRBV30	TRBJ2-7	AWSGTSYEQY
TRBV20-1	TRBJ2-1	SAIVAGGSFSYNEQF
TRBV7-9	TRBJ2-7	ASSFSRGEYEQY
TRBV7-2	TRBJ2-3	ASSLRTGRADTQY
TRBV6-1	TRBJ2-5	ASTQEAPVETQY
TRBV9	TRBJ2-5	ASSVDLSGGAKTQY
TRBV6-1	TRBJ2-2	ASSDETRTTGELF
TRBV20-1	TRBJ2-3	SAPWSTDTQY
TRBV19	TRBJ1-1	ASSNLGDRIEAF
TRBV12-3/TRBV12-4	TRBJ2-2	ASSPPGTGGTGELF
TRBV12-3/TRBV12-4	TRBJ2-7	ASSSRLAGQSYEQY
TRBV24-1	TRBJ2-1	ATSAAGAEQF